The entry below gives a single TCR beta chain sequence along with its context. Compared with germline, one end of the junction differs, possibly owing to a read error. This record comes from a study of blood T cell repertoires in COVID-19. Whole-study context: T cells, B-cell-depleted T cells, or PBMCs supplied cDNA or gDNA.

Cohort 3 recovery required two negative PCRs, clearance, or symptom resolution. Germline loops: CDR1 LNHNV, CDR2 YYDKDF (reference sequence). This CDR3 has 12 amino acids. The assay was immunoSEQ multiplex PCR, and TCRdb's table has in-frame clones only and misses some. Among around 300,000 clones listed, nearly 90% were seen once. The sample was PBMCs or T cells enriched from blood (not recorded which). The clonotype originates from a woman aged 25-40 years who had recovered from COVID-19. J is TRBJ2-7 and V is TRBV15; TRBD1 matches 7 bases. The DNA of the CDR3 is TGTGCCACCAGCAGATCCGGGACAGAATATCGATTC. Translated, it gives CATSRSGTEYRF.